The sample holds many counts of the clone carrying this T cell receptor (beta chain). The sample comes from a study of regulatory T cells in long-lasting Graves disease. CDR3 size: 14 residues. V lost 5 bases to trimming and J lost 0 bases, with 10 bases between them. CDR1 KGHSH and CDR2 LQKENI come from the germline V gene. The sample's time point: newly diagnosed GD, antithyroid drugs for less than 3 months. Isolated PBMC RNA provided the starting material for the TCR library. The authors built TCR beta libraries using iRepertoire HTBI primers and Arm-PCR of CDR3 regions. Each CDR3 protein gets one entry after TCRdb re-called the multiplex PCR reads with MiXCR. The data hold 550,000 to 600,000 distinct CDR3 sequences, with 15% to 20% observed a single time. These same records also appear under a second study, on T cells in Graves' hyperthyroidism and ophthalmopathy. That work states: Diagnostic assessment was based on clinical symptoms, serum thyroxine and TRAb, thyroid ultrasound and orbital computed tomography.

The gene calls are TRBV18 and TRBJ1-1, with D possibly being TRBD1 (6 bases). This specimen consisted of peripheral blood mononuclear cells (PBMCs), obtained at new diagnosis, from a patient treated with antithyroid drugs. This sequence originates from a man between 18 and 35 years old with Graves disease. In DNA, the CDR3 is TGTGCCAGCTCAAGGACAGCTATGAACACTGAAGCTTTCTTT. The encoded protein is CASSRTAMNTEAFF. The full variable domain, with the rest looked up from reference TRBV18 and TRBJ1-1, is NAGVMQNPRHLVRRRGQEARLRCSPMKGHSHVYWYRQLPEEGLKFMVYLQKENIIDESGMPKERFSAEFPKEGPSILRIQQVVRGDSAAYFCASSRTAMNTEAFFGQGTRLTVV.